The subject of this entry is one T cell receptor (beta chain). This specimen comes from a study of T cell changes during pregnancy in multiple sclerosis. Method: immunoSEQ multiplex PCR; TCRdb's copy keeps in-frame clones and lacks some. The data hold some 47,000 clones, with 95% to 96% observed a single time. Trimming removed 5 bases at V and 9 bases at J, with 14 bases between. The germline V gene encodes CDR1 SSHAT and CDR2 FNYEAQ (reference sequence). The CDR3 extends over 13 amino acids. The sequence was obtained from a female donor with multiple sclerosis, enrolled in a pregnancy study. J is TRBJ2-1 and V is TRBV7-7, with D perhaps matching TRBD2 (6 bases). Sequenced here: peripheral blood, sampled in the second trimester of pregnancy. CDR3 region: CASSRLANGEQFF. The CDR3 nucleotides read TGTGCCAGCAGCCGTCTAGCGAACGGTGAGCAGTTCTTC.